This T cell receptor beta chain was sequenced during a study of Graves' ophthalmopathy and Graves' hyperthyroidism. With 1 base removed from V and 2 bases from J, the gap between germline ends came to 10 bases. This CDR3 has 15 amino acids. From germline, CDR1 is SGHAT and CDR2 FQNNGV. Study-wide results and limits: The model achieved 70.59% sensitivity and roughly 79% specificity for ophthalmopathy progression.

RNA served as the template for amplifying TCR beta CDR3 regions. The workflow started with a first-round RT-PCR run with HTBI primers and then moved on to a second-round multiplex PCR. TCRdb re-derived calls from the multiplex PCR reads in MiXCR, one entry per CDR3 protein. The sample yields tens of thousands of distinct CDR3 sequences, less than 65% seen once. This clonotype was counted a single time. As yet, its antigen is unknown. This TCR was recovered from an adult woman with Graves' ophthalmopathy. The gene calls are TRBV11-2 and TRBJ2-3; D remains ambiguous. The sequencing input was peripheral blood. Written as DNA, the CDR3 is TGTGCCAGCAGCTTAGTTGGCATATACACAGATACGCAGTATTTT. Its translation: CASSLVGIYTDTQYF.